These 25 T cell receptor beta chains were sequenced from one sample in a study of shared clonotypes between healthy human individuals. Clones were read by immunoSEQ multiplex PCR, and TCRdb kept only the in-frame ones, dropping some. The sample includes about half a million clones, more than 70% of them seen just once. Material: PBMCs. These receptors originate from a woman in her thirties or forties in good health. Some clones in this sample may be carry-over from other donors' samples.

The rearrangement links TRBV7-9 to TRBJ1-2; weak D call: TRBD1 (6 bases). V dropped 3 bases and J dropped 0 bases, with 8 bases sitting between them. This CDR3 is built from 14 residues. The V gene's germline CDR1 is SEHNR and CDR2 FQNEAQ (reference sequence). This chain's CDR3 is CASSLDSTNYGYTF. In nucleotides, the CDR3 is TGTGCCAGCAGCTTGGACAGTACTAACTATGGCTACACCTTC.

With respect to this clone: A read error is the likely source, as a far larger clone sits one nucleotide away. The sample contains more than one DNA sequence encoding this CDR3. This chain joins TRBV10-3 and TRBJ1-2, with D possibly being TRBD1 (6 bases). Germline V CDR1 and CDR2: ENHRY, SYGVKD. Trimming left V 10 bases short and J 6 bases short, with 18 bases between. The CDR3 length is 13 residues. Written as DNA, the CDR3 is TGTGCCACCGACGAACTCGGACAGAATGGCTACACCTTC. Its translation: CATDELGQNGYTF.

This chain connects TRBV28 to TRBJ1-4; no reliable D call. The CDR3 spans 15 residues. Between the trimmed V and J ends, which lost 3 bases and 8 bases, there was a span of 16 bases. Germline CDR1 and CDR2: MDHEN and SYDVKM. CDR3 sequence (DNA): TGTGCCAGCAGTTTCCGGTCGGCAGGTAACGAAAAACTGTTTTTT. Translation: CASSFRSAGNEKLFF.

The chain links TRBV28 to TRBJ2-7, with D possibly called TRBD1 or TRBD2 (7 bases each). CDR3 length: 14 residues. V lost 7 bases and J lost 6, with 19 bases in between. CDR1 is MDHEN, CDR2 SYDVKM, per germline. The CDR3 loop reads CASKQAGGVAEQYF. As DNA, the CDR3 is TGTGCCAGCAAACAGGCAGGGGGGGTTGCCGAGCAGTACTTC. The whole variable domain, remainder taken from reference TRBV28 and TRBJ2-7, is DVKVTQSSRYLVKRTGEKVFLECVQDMDHENMFWYRQDPGLGLRLIYFSYDVKMKEKGDIPEGYSVSREKKERFSLILESASTNQTSMYLCASKQAGGVAEQYFGPGTRLTVT.

CDR3 region: CASSDGLGGFF. The CDR3, as DNA: TGTGCCAGCAGCGACGGACTAGGCGGGTTCTTC. This rearrangement joins TRBV7-6 to TRBJ2-1; TRBD2 aligns across 7 bases. Germline V lookup: CDR1 SGHVS, CDR2 FNYEAQ. V trimming: 5 bases; J trimming: 15 bases; junction bases outside the gene matches: 7. The CDR3 is made up of 11 amino acids.

To note about this clone: Since a far larger clone is one base different, this is likely a read error. The chain uses TRBV18 and TRBJ2-5; D ambiguous. This CDR3 is built from 13 residues. From germline, CDR1 is KGHSH and CDR2 LQKENI. The CDR3 nucleotides read TGTGCCAGCTCACCGGGCAACCAAGAGGCCCAGTACTTC. Translation gives CASSPGNQEAQYF.

Remarks on this clone: With a much larger clone just one base away, this may be a read error. At the DNA level, this CDR3 is encoded by other sequences in the same sample as well. The rearrangement joins TRBV5-6 to TRBJ2-7; the D is unclear. This CDR3 comprises 13 residues. CDR1 and CDR2 from the germline V gene are SGHDT and YYEEEE. V was clipped by 5 bases and J by 4 bases, with 13 bases between them. CDR3 bases: TGTGCCAGCAGTTTTTGGGCCGAATACGAGCAGTACTTC. Translating it yields CASSFWAEYEQYF.

A word on this clone: It differs at one base from a far larger clone, so likely a read error. The chain uses TRBV30 and TRBJ1-2, with a weak D call TRBD1 (5 bases). V was shortened by 1 base and J by 4 bases, with 7 bases between the two germline ends. The CDR3 runs 12 residues. Germline CDR1 is GTSNPN and CDR2 is SVGIG (reference sequence). CDR3 residues: CAWSGGTYGYTF. The CDR3 DNA follows: TGTGCCTGGAGTGGGGGGACCTATGGCTACACCTTC. The variable domain in full, with the rest retrieved from reference TRBV30 and TRBJ1-2, is SQTIHQWPATLVQPVGSPLSLECTVEGTSNPNLYWYRQAAGRGLQLLFYSVGIGQISSEVPQNLSASRPQDRQFILSSKKLLLSDSGFYLCAWSGGTYGYTFGSGTRLTVV.

The chain employs TRBV5-4 and TRBJ2-1, with 7 bases that match TRBD1. Germline V CDR1 and CDR2: SGHNT, YYREEE (reference sequence). V shed 3 bases and J 4 bases; nucleotides not matched to a gene: 10. The CDR3 spans 16 residues. In DNA, the CDR3 is TGTGCCAGCAGCTGGGGAAACAGGGGCCAGTACAATGAGCAGTTCTTC. Protein: CASSWGNRGQYNEQFF.

The rearrangement joins TRBV6-1 to TRBJ1-5; TRBD1 might be the D (6 bases). The CDR3 is 15 residues long. Between the trimmed V and J ends, which lost 7 bases and 6 bases, there was a span of 19 bases. Germline-derived CDR1 and CDR2 are MNHNS and SASEGT. As DNA, the CDR3 is TGTGCCAGCACCCCTCGGGGGCAGGGAGGTCAGCCCCAGCATTTT. Translated: CASTPRGQGGQPQHF.

The V gene is TRBV25-1, the J gene TRBJ2-1; no clear D. Trimming pared 1 base from V and 0 bases from J, leaving 10 bases between. There are 16 residues in the CDR3. Germline V gene lookup returns CDR1 MGHDK and CDR2 SYGVNS. The CDR3 loop reads CASSESDGYSYNEQFF. The CDR3 bases are TGTGCCAGCAGTGAATCGGACGGATACTCCTACAATGAGCAGTTCTTC.

This clone was detected ten times or more. At the DNA level, this CDR3 is encoded by other sequences in the same sample as well. V is TRBV2 and J is TRBJ1-1, with 9 nucleotides matching TRBD1. Germline V gene lookup returns CDR1 SNHLY and CDR2 FYNNEI. V dropped 4 bases and J dropped 0; count of bases not matched to a gene: 9. The CDR3 loop spans 17 amino acids. For the CDR3, the DNA is TGTGCCAGCAGTGGTTGGGACAGGGTTACGGTGAACACTGAAGCTTTCTTT. It translates to CASSGWDRVTVNTEAFF.

CDR3 in DNA: TGCAGCGGTACTACAGGGGGCGCGGGGGAGACCCAGTACTTC. This sequence encodes CSGTTGGAGETQYF. This chain links TRBV29-1 with TRBJ2-5; 9 bases line up with TRBD1. Germline V gives CDR1 SQVTM, CDR2 ANQGSEA. The CDR3 is 14 residues long. The trim removed 7 bases at V and 5 bases at J, leaving 11 bases unmatched.

The chain couples TRBV6-1 to TRBJ2-1, with D hard to call. Deletions cut 5 bases from V and 12 bases from J, with 11 bases between. The length of the CDR3 is 11 residues. Looked up from germline, CDR1 is MNHNS and CDR2 is SASEGT. The CDR3 loop reads CASSPLYRQFF. As DNA, the CDR3 is TGTGCCAGCAGTCCCTTATACCGGCAGTTCTTC.

The CDR3 loop is CASSQAPGLADYEQFF. For the CDR3, the DNA is TGTGCCAGCAGCCAAGCTCCGGGACTAGCGGACTATGAGCAGTTCTTC. This chain connects TRBV4-2 to TRBJ2-1; TRBD2 matches at 11 bases. The CDR3 runs 16 residues. Germline trimming cut 1 base from V and 8 bases from J; bases unmatched to any gene: 7. CDR1 is LGHNA and CDR2 is YNFKEQ in the germline V gene.

This clone was seen only a few times. One base away lies a much larger clone, so this may be a sequencing read error. CDR3 amino acids: CASSVSRGSEQYF. The CDR3 DNA reads as TGTGCCAGCAGCGTGAGCAGGGGCAGCGAGCAGTACTTC. The gene calls are TRBV9 and TRBJ2-7; D might be TRBD1 (6 bases). Germline V gene data show CDR1 as SGDLS and CDR2 as YYNGEE. V was clipped by 2 bases and J by 6 bases, with 12 bases between them. The CDR3 totals 13 residues.

The V and J genes are TRBV19 and TRBJ1-4; D call uncertain. Trimming removed 2 bases from V and 3 bases from J, with 7 bases in between. Germline V CDR1 and CDR2: LNHDA, SQIVND (reference sequence). The CDR3 length is 14 residues. The CDR3 is CASSITAANEKLFF. In nucleotides, the CDR3 is TGTGCCAGTAGTATAACGGCAGCTAATGAAAAACTGTTTTTT.

Turning to this clone: This likely traces to a read error, being one base from a far larger clone. The CDR3: CASSLGAGLAENIQYF. CDR3 coding DNA: TGTGCCAGCAGCTTAGGGGCAGGTCTAGCCGAAAACATTCAGTACTTC. The chain joins TRBV7-9 to TRBJ2-4; a possible D gene is TRBD2 (5 bases). This CDR3 has 16 amino acids. Germline V gene sequence: CDR1 SEHNR, CDR2 FQNEAQ (reference sequence).

The V call is TRBV28, the J call TRBJ2-4; 9 bases are shared with TRBD2. The length of the CDR3 is 15 residues. Germline trimming cut 5 bases from V and 0 bases from J; bases unmatched to any gene: 2. From germline, CDR1 is MDHEN and CDR2 SYDVKM. CDR3 sequence: CASSTLAGAKNIQYF. As DNA, the CDR3 is TGTGCCAGCAGTACACTAGCGGGAGCCAAAAACATTCAGTACTTC.

The chain has TRBV5-1 and TRBJ2-1, with TRBD1 matching 10 bases. Germline V lookup: CDR1 SGHRS, CDR2 YFSETQ. V shed 3 bases and J 6 bases; nucleotides not matched to a gene: 9. The CDR3 is made up of 16 amino acids. The CDR3 sequence is CASSYLDRGVGNEQFF. DNA of the CDR3: TGCGCCAGCAGCTACCTGGACAGGGGGGTAGGCAATGAGCAGTTCTTC. Together with reference TRBV5-1 and TRBJ2-1, the CDR3 gives the full variable domain: KAGVTQTPRYLIKTRGQQVTLSCSPISGHRSVSWYQQTPGQGLQFLFEYFSETQRNKGNFPGRFSGRQFSNSRSEMNVSTLELGDSALYLCASSYLDRGVGNEQFFGPGTRLTVL.

The chain employs TRBV5-4 and TRBJ2-5; no firm D call. The CDR3 runs 14 residues. In germline, CDR1 is SGHNT, CDR2 YYREEE (reference sequence). Between the trimmed V and J ends, which lost 4 bases and 4 bases, there was a span of 14 bases. The CDR3 sequence is CASSPPGSRETQYF. The CDR3, as DNA: TGTGCCAGCAGCCCTCCCGGGTCTCGAGAGACCCAGTACTTC.

V usage is TRBV4-1 and J usage is TRBJ2-7, with 12 bases that match TRBD2. The CDR3 consists of 16 residues. CDR1 and CDR2 (germline): MGHRA, YSYEKL. The V gene end was trimmed by 5 bases and the J gene end by 6 bases; junction bases not matched to a gene: 11. CDR3 bases: TGCGCCAGCAGCATGGTAGCGGGACTAGCGGGCCGCGAGCAGTACTTC. As protein: CASSMVAGLAGREQYF.

The rearrangement uses TRBV5-6 and TRBJ2-4; D uncertain. V lost 3 bases, J lost 0 bases, and 10 bases lay in between. Germline CDR1 is SGHDT and CDR2 is YYEEEE. This CDR3 contains 15 residues. The CDR3 reads CASSSYRLAKNIQYF. In DNA, the CDR3 is TGTGCCAGCAGCTCCTACAGATTAGCCAAAAACATTCAGTACTTC.

The chain links TRBV4-3 to TRBJ1-5, with D possibly TRBD1 on 5 matching bases. Trimming left V 0 bases short and J 9 bases short, with 18 bases between. The CDR3 runs 16 residues. Per germline, CDR1 LGHNA and CDR2 YSLEER. The CDR3 coding sequence is TGCGCCAGCAGCCAAGATTTGAGACAGCCTTTTCTGCCCCAGCATTTT. Protein sequence: CASSQDLRQPFLPQHF.

The chain has TRBV4-3 and TRBJ2-5; D is undetermined. Trimming took 1 base from V and 0 from J, leaving 18 bases between them. The germline CDR1 and CDR2 sequences are LGHNA and YSLEER. The CDR3 is 18 amino acids. The CDR3 loop reads CASSQGPRLVGYQETQYF. The CDR3 nucleotides read TGCGCCAGCAGCCAAGGCCCGCGTTTAGTTGGTTACCAAGAGACCCAGTACTTC.